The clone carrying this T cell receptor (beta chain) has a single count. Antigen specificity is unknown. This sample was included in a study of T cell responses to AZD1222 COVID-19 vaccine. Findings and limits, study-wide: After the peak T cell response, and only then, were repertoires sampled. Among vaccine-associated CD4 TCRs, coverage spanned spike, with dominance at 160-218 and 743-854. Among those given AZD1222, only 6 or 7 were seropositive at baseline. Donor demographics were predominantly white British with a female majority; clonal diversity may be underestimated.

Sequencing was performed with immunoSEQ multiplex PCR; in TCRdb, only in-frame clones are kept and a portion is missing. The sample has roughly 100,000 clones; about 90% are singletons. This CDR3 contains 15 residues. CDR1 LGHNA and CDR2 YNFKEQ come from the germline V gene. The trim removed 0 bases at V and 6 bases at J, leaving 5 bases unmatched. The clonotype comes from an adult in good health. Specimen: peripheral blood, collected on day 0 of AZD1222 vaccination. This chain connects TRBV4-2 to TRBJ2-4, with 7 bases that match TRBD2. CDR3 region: CASSQDASGSNIQYF. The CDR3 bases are TGTGCCAGCAGCCAAGATGCTAGCGGCTCAAACATTCAGTACTTC.